One and the same sample provided the 21 T cell receptor beta chains below, sequenced in a study of blood T cells in healthy people across ages. It was with a sample-barcoded 5' primer and a J-beta primer mix that a second PCR of roughly 6 to 12 cycles was run. TCRdb reanalysed the 5' RACE reads using MiXCR and keeps one entry per CDR3 protein. The table includes 1.5 million to 2 million distinct CDR3 sequences, about 50% detected once. The specimen sequenced was blood. These receptors all stem from a woman aged 40 to 50 in good health.

J is TRBJ2-3 and V is TRBV5-6; TRBD2 matches 9 bases. This CDR3 region has 16 residues. The J segment lost 3 bases and the V segment lost 0 bases, leaving 5 bases of the junction unmatched. The germline V gene encodes CDR1 SGHDT and CDR2 YYEEEE. The CDR3, as DNA: TGTGCCAGCAGCTTGGAGCGGGGGGCGTTAACAGATACGCAGTATTTT. It is translated as CASSLERGALTDTQYF.

V is TRBV24-1 and J is TRBJ2-1, with 7 nucleotides matching TRBD2. The CDR3 length is 13 residues. Trimming at V came to 7 bases and at J to 2 bases, leaving 1 base not matched to a gene. The germline CDR1 and CDR2 sequences are KGHDR and SFDVKD. CDR3 in amino acids: CATSRGAYNEQFF. The CDR3 DNA reads TGTGCCACCAGCCGGGGGGCCTACAATGAGCAGTTCTTC.

The chain has TRBV6-5 and TRBJ2-4; tentatively, D is TRBD1 (7 bases). The J call may be in error: the DNA end matches TRBJ2-7 better. This CDR3 contains 16 residues. The germline V gene encodes CDR1 MNHEY and CDR2 SVGAGI. CDR3 sequence (DNA): TGTGCCAGCAGTTATTCCGCGGGACAGCGGTCCTACGAGCAGTACTTC. This gives the protein CASSYSAGQRSYEQYF.

V gene TRBV7-9 combines with J gene TRBJ2-6; maybe TRBD2 (5 bases). V was shortened by 1 base and J by 1 base, with 14 bases between the two germline ends. The CDR3 consists of 18 residues. Germline V lookup: CDR1 SEHNR, CDR2 FQNEAQ (reference sequence). The CDR3 DNA reads as TGTGCCAGCAGCTTAGGATCGGGGATGGGTTCTGGGGCCAACGTCCTGACTTTC. Encoded protein: CASSLGSGMGSGANVLTF. The complete variable domain, with remaining parts taken from reference TRBV7-9 and TRBJ2-6, reads DTGVSQNPRHKITKRGQNVTFRCDPISEHNRLYWYRQTLGQGPEFLTYFQNEAQLEKSRLLSDRFSAERPKGSFSTLEIQRTEQGDSAMYLCASSLGSGMGSGANVLTFGAGSRLTVL.

V and J are TRBV11-2 and TRBJ1-4, with TRBD1 matching over 8 bases. Germline trimming cut 8 bases from V and 8 bases from J; bases unmatched to any gene: 10. CDR3 length equals 14 residues. CDR1 and CDR2 (germline): SGHAT, FQNNGV. The CDR3 loop is CASELGTGKEKLFF. CDR3 coding DNA: TGTGCCAGCGAATTAGGGACAGGAAAGGAAAAACTGTTTTTT.

The chain's CDR3 is CASSMDRLNTEAFF. CDR3 coding DNA: TGTGCCAGCAGCATGGACAGGCTGAACACTGAAGCTTTCTTT. The V call is TRBV7-2, the J call TRBJ1-1; 7 bases match TRBD1. There are 14 residues in the CDR3. V lost 5 bases to trimming and J lost 0 bases; unmatched junction nucleotides: 3. Germline assignment: CDR1 SGHTA and CDR2 FQGNSA. The full variable domain, in which reference TRBV7-2 and TRBJ1-1 provide the parts outside the CDR3, is GAGVSQSPSNKVTEKGKDVELRCDPISGHTALYWYRQSLGQGLEFLIYFQGNSAPDKSGLPSDRFSAERTGGSVSTLTIQRTQQEDSAVYLCASSMDRLNTEAFFGQGTRLTVV.

This chain joins TRBV29-1 and TRBJ1-1; 7 nucleotides agree with TRBD1. Trimming took 5 bases from V and 7 from J; bases not matched to a gene: 10. The germline gives CDR1 SQVTM, CDR2 ANQGSEA. CDR3 length: 13 amino acids. CDR3 in DNA: TGCAGCGTTAGCTCACAGGGGAACCTTGAAGCTTTCTTT. Protein product: CSVSSQGNLEAFF.

V and J are TRBV20-1 and TRBJ2-5; the D is unclear. The J call may be incorrect, as the DNA end agrees better with TRBJ2-7. Germline assignment: CDR1 DFQATT and CDR2 SNEGSKA (reference sequence). This CDR3 has 14 residues. CDR3 protein: CSARAGAEFDEQYF. CDR3 nucleotide sequence: TGCAGTGCTAGAGCAGGTGCGGAATTCGACGAGCAGTACTTC.

The V gene is TRBV4-3, the J gene TRBJ2-1, with TRBD2 matching over 8 bases. Germline values: CDR1 LGHNA, CDR2 YSLEER. J was trimmed by 3 bases and V by 4 bases; bases with no gene match: 5. This CDR3 contains 15 residues. The CDR3 DNA reads as TGCGCCAGCAGCCCCGGGACTAGTCTCTACAATGAGCAGTTCTTC. It yields the protein CASSPGTSLYNEQFF.

The gene calls are TRBV20-1 and TRBJ2-7; 11 nucleotides agree with TRBD2. In germline, CDR1 is DFQATT, CDR2 SNEGSKA (reference sequence). The ends lost 3 bases at V and 4 bases at J; junction bases unmatched: 11. The CDR3 has 16 amino acids. The CDR3 protein is CSASRASGGRVYEQYF. The CDR3 nucleotides read TGCAGTGCTAGTAGGGCTAGCGGGGGGCGAGTATACGAGCAGTACTTC.

The CDR3 is CASSSSDRGTHEQYF. The CDR3 DNA follows: TGTGCCAGCAGTTCCTCGGACAGGGGAACCCACGAGCAGTACTTC. This sequence joins TRBV12-3 or TRBV12-4 and TRBJ2-5; TRBD1 matches at 9 bases. The J call may not be correct, given that the DNA end is closer to TRBJ2-7. The CDR3 covers 15 residues.

This rearrangement joins TRBV15 to TRBJ1-5, with D possibly being TRBD1 (6 bases). The ends were cut back, 3 bases at V and 6 bases at J, with 18 bases in the middle. The V gene's germline CDR1 is LNHNV and CDR2 YYDKDF (reference sequence). The CDR3 has 16 residues. CDR3 sequence reads: CATSSLDRQVVQPQHF. The CDR3 bases are TGTGCCACCAGCAGCCTAGACCGACAGGTAGTTCAGCCCCAGCATTTT.

The chain links TRBV28 to TRBJ1-2; the D is unclear. Germline CDR1 reads MDHEN; CDR2 reads SYDVKM. This CDR3 has 16 amino acids. V lost 6 bases and J lost 4, with 21 bases in between. Here the CDR3 DNA reads TGTGCCAGCAGACCTCAAGGCGGCAGGTTGATCTATGGCTACACCTTC. Translation gives CASRPQGGRLIYGYTF.

This clonotype was detected a few times. The V call is TRBV7-2, the J call TRBJ1-2, with D hard to call. This CDR3 spans 13 amino acids. The germline V gene has CDR1 SGHTA and CDR2 FQGNSA. Trimming took off 1 base at V and 4 bases at J, with 7 bases between the two ends. Here the CDR3 reads CASSLGRLYGYTF. The CDR3 DNA sequence: TGTGCCAGCAGCTTAGGACGGCTCTATGGCTACACCTTC.

This clonotype has just a few counts. The CDR3 region has the DNA TGTGCCAGCAGCCGTGGGTTAAACGGGGCCAACGTCCTGACTTTC. Translated: CASSRGLNGANVLTF. The gene calls are TRBV7-2 and TRBJ2-6; D call uncertain. V shed 5 bases and J shed 4 bases, with 12 bases lying between them. Per the germline V gene, CDR1 is SGHTA and CDR2 is FQGNSA. The CDR3 loop spans 15 amino acids. Drawing the rest from reference TRBV7-2 and TRBJ2-6, the complete variable domain is GAGVSQSPSNKVTEKGKDVELRCDPISGHTALYWYRQSLGQGLEFLIYFQGNSAPDKSGLPSDRFSAERTGGSVSTLTIQRTQQEDSAVYLCASSRGLNGANVLTFGAGSRLTVL.

CDR3: CASSLAGQTSTEAFF. In nucleotides, the CDR3 is TGTGCCAGCAGTTTGGCGGGACAGACAAGCACTGAAGCTTTCTTT. The rearrangement uses TRBV28 and TRBJ1-1; the match to TRBD1 covers 7 bases. Looked up from germline, CDR1 is MDHEN and CDR2 is SYDVKM. Trimming removed 3 bases from V and 4 bases from J; junction bases left unmatched: 8. CDR3 length: 15 amino acids.

The gene calls are TRBV9 and TRBJ2-3; 12 nucleotides match TRBD2. CDR1 and CDR2 from the germline V gene are SGDLS and YYNGEE. The CDR3 runs to 17 residues. J lost 2 bases, V lost 3 bases, and 7 bases had no gene match. CDR3 protein: CASSELAGGFDTDTQYF. DNA for the CDR3: TGTGCCAGCAGCGAACTAGCGGGGGGCTTCGACACAGATACGCAGTATTTT.

This chain uses TRBV6-1 with TRBJ2-5, with D perhaps matching TRBD2 (6 bases). The J call may be incorrect, as the DNA end agrees better with TRBJ2-7. Germline-derived CDR1 and CDR2 are MNHNS and SASEGT. This CDR3 contains 14 residues. The CDR3 loop reads CATIRDGSPYEQYF. For the CDR3, the DNA is TGTGCCACTATCCGGGACGGGAGCCCCTACGAGCAGTACTTC.

The chain employs TRBV6-6 and TRBJ2-7; TRBD1 is a possible D gene (6 bases). CDR1 is MNHNY and CDR2 is SVGAGI in the germline V gene (reference sequence). V was clipped by 3 bases and J by 1 base, with 13 bases between them. The CDR3 runs 15 residues. The CDR3 DNA follows: TGTGCCAGCAGTTATGGGACAAGGAGATCCTACGAGCAGTACTTC. It codes for CASSYGTRRSYEQYF.

This clonotype was counted only a few times. V is TRBV7-2 and J is TRBJ2-7, with 7 bases fitting TRBD1. The CDR3 covers 16 residues. The germline V gene encodes CDR1 SGHTA and CDR2 FQGNSA. The V segment lost 2 bases and the J segment 0 bases; nucleotides outside the gene matches: 7. The CDR3 DNA sequence: TGTGCCAGCAGCTTAACCTCAGGGGGTGCCTCCTACGAGCAGTACTTC. Its protein product is CASSLTSGGASYEQYF.

The chain combines TRBV20-1 with TRBJ2-3; TRBD2 matches at 9 bases. In germline, CDR1 is DFQATT, CDR2 SNEGSKA (reference sequence). After removal of 7 bases from V and 0 bases from J, the junction contained 8 bases not matched to a gene. This CDR3 spans 15 amino acids. The CDR3 nucleotides read TGCAGTGTTAGTTGGCTAGCGGGGAGCACAGATACGCAGTATTTT. Translation gives CSVSWLAGSTDTQYF.